This T cell receptor beta chain was recorded in a study of T-cell memory formation after mild COVID-19. Each CDR3 protein gets one entry after TCRdb re-called the 5' RACE reads with MiXCR. The sample comprises approximately 260,000 distinct CDR3 sequences, 15% to 20% of which are singletons, and 22% rests with the top ten. The CDR3 runs 13 residues. Germline V CDR1 and CDR2: KGHSH, LQKENI. V was shortened by 1 base and J by 6 bases, with 7 bases between the two germline ends. Comments on this clonotype: The antigen remains undetermined.

The study's findings and limits: CD4/CD8 balance held among clones contracting day 15 to 85, and later expanders leaned CD4+. Among clones peaking at day 37 in the second wave, SARS-CoV-2 specificity remained unconfirmed. Of the contracting clones, CD4+ ones lay mainly in CM and EM, and CD8+ ones in EMRA.

The sample taken for sequencing was PBMCs or a T cell subset sorted from them (not recorded which). The source is a man between 18 and 35 years old who had mild COVID-19 (a few samples of this study predate the infection). Cell type and time point are not known. V and J are TRBV18 and TRBJ2-1; D gene uncertain. CDR3 region: CASSPRLVNEQFF. The CDR3 region has the DNA TGTGCCAGCTCACCACGCCTGGTCAATGAGCAGTTCTTC.